These T cell receptor beta chains were read from a single sample in a study of control samples from healthy donors and cancer patients. Produced via immunoSEQ multiplex PCR; TCRdb's table is partial and in-frame only. Of around 100,000 clones in the sample, roughly 84% were seen once. Sequencing was carried out using blood. The receptors originated from a woman in her fifties or sixties in good health. Both conserved end residues are part of each CDR3. D genes are given only for firm matches. Expanded clones get a size class; other rows say once, few or many, or leave the size out.

CDR3aa	CDR3nt	j_gene	d_gene	v_gene	abundance
CASSQIEGGVNEQFF	TGCGCCAGCAGCCAAATTGAGGGGGGTGTGAATGAGCAGTTCTTC	TRBJ2-1	.	TRBV4-1	.
CASSPGGRQVWETQYF	TGTGCCAGCAGTCCCGGCGGAAGGCAGGTTTGGGAGACCCAGTACTTC	TRBJ2-5	.	TRBV6-2/TRBV6-3	.
CASSNPSSSYNEQFF	TGTGCCAGCAGTAATCCTAGTAGCTCCTACAATGAGCAGTTCTTC	TRBJ2-1	.	TRBV25-1	.
CASSLATGGANSEAFF	TGTGCCAGCAGCTTGGCAACAGGGGGCGCGAATTCTGAAGCTTTCTTT	TRBJ1-1	TRBD1	TRBV11-3	.
CASSLVLGETQYF	TGTGCCAGCAGTTTGGTTCTCGGGGAGACCCAGTACTTC	TRBJ2-5	.	TRBV12-3/TRBV12-4	once
CASSPRQAMNTEAFF	TGTGCCAGCAGCCCCCGACAGGCGATGAACACTGAAGCTTTCTTT	TRBJ1-1	.	TRBV9	.
CSARTAYGYTF	TGCAGTGCTCGGACAGCCTATGGCTACACCTTC	TRBJ1-2	.	TRBV20-1	.
CAWKRGAYGYTF	TGTGCCTGGAAACGCGGGGCCTATGGCTACACCTTC	TRBJ1-2	.	TRBV30	.
CASNRPGLAGVDEQFF	TGTGCCAGCAACCGCCCCGGACTAGCGGGGGTGGATGAGCAGTTCTTC	TRBJ2-1	TRBD2	TRBV7-2	.
CASTKSSSPLHF	TGTGCCAGCACTAAGAGTAGTTCACCCCTCCACTTT	TRBJ1-6	.	TRBV6-6	.
CASSLAGAGYTGELFF	TGCGCCAGCAGCTTGGCCGGGGCGGGATACACCGGGGAGCTGTTTTTT	TRBJ2-2	.	TRBV5-1	.
CASSYSGGLNTEAFF	TGTGCCAGCAGTTACTCGGGCGGATTGAACACTGAAGCTTTCTTT	TRBJ1-1	.	TRBV6-5	.
CASSSGTDAYNEQFF	TGCGCCAGCAGCTCCGGGACAGATGCCTACAATGAGCAGTTCTTC	TRBJ2-1	TRBD1	TRBV5-1	.
CASSLWQKPYEQYF	TGTGCCAGCAGCTTATGGCAGAAGCCCTACGAGCAGTACTTC	TRBJ2-7	.	TRBV11-2	once
CASSPLVGSGANVLTF	TGTGCCAGCTCACCCCTTGTGGGCTCTGGGGCCAACGTCCTGACTTTC	TRBJ2-6	.	TRBV18	few
CASSVDLAGGLQFF	TGTGCCAGCAGCGTAGACCTAGCGGGGGGGCTGCAGTTCTTC	TRBJ2-1	TRBD2	TRBV9	.
CAWTFRASRVTDTQYF	TGTGCCTGGACGTTTCGGGCCTCCCGAGTCACAGATACGCAGTATTTT	TRBJ2-3	.	TRBV30	.
CASSFWLNTEAFF	TGTGCCAGCAGCTTCTGGTTGAACACTGAAGCTTTCTTT	TRBJ1-1	.	TRBV11-3	.
CASSPRTSGTTDTQYF	TGTGCCAGCTCACCTCGGACTAGCGGGACCACAGATACGCAGTATTTT	TRBJ2-3	TRBD2	TRBV18	.
CATEVGTRNNEQFF	TGTGCCACCGAAGTGGGGACTAGGAACAATGAGCAGTTCTTC	TRBJ2-1	TRBD2	TRBV19	.
CAIRPTESYNEQFF	TGTGCCATCCGACCAACAGAGTCCTACAATGAGCAGTTCTTC	TRBJ2-1	.	TRBV10-3	.
CASSSQQGTNEKLFF	TGTGCCAGTAGTTCCCAACAGGGGACTAATGAAAAACTGTTTTTT	TRBJ1-4	TRBD1	TRBV19	few
CASSPRTSREQFF	TGTGCCAGCAGCCCCAGGACTAGTCGTGAGCAGTTCTTC	TRBJ2-1	TRBD2	TRBV7-2	.
CASSLTYTSYNEQFF	TGTGCCAGCAGCTTAACATATACCTCCTACAATGAGCAGTTCTTC	TRBJ2-1	.	TRBV11-2	.
CATSRTLQGQGAEVPLHF	TGTGCCACCAGCAGAACACTGCAAGGACAGGGGGCGGAGGTGCCCCTCCACTTT	TRBJ1-6	TRBD1	TRBV15	.
CASSLAGPFEQYF	TGCGCCAGCAGCTTGGCCGGCCCCTTCGAGCAGTACTTC	TRBJ2-7	.	TRBV5-1	.
CASSLIAGYQETQYF	TGTGCCAGCAGCTTGATAGCGGGATACCAAGAGACCCAGTACTTC	TRBJ2-5	TRBD2	TRBV11-2	.
CASSLAGYATNEKLFF	TGCGCCAGCAGCTTGGCTGGATATGCAACTAATGAAAAACTGTTTTTT	TRBJ1-4	.	TRBV5-1	.
CASSDVGQGACGNQPQHF	TGTGCCAGCAGTGACGTGGGACAGGGGGCCTGTGGCAATCAGCCCCAGCATTTT	TRBJ1-5	TRBD1	TRBV6-4	.
CASSPGGGETQYF	TGTGCCAGCTCACCAGGGGGCGGAGAGACCCAGTACTTC	TRBJ2-5	.	TRBV18	.
CASSQETSGRTLGNTGELFF	TGCGCCAGCAGCCAAGAGACTAGCGGGAGAACTCTAGGGAACACCGGGGAGCTGTTTTTT	TRBJ2-2	TRBD2	TRBV4-3	.
CASRTNTGELFF	TGTGCCAGCAGAACGAACACCGGGGAGCTGTTTTTT	TRBJ2-2	.	TRBV19	.
CASSDGLGNYGYTF	TGTGCCAGCAGTGACGGCCTGGGGAACTATGGCTACACCTTC	TRBJ1-2	.	TRBV6-4	.
CASSQGRGGKLFF	TGTGCCAGCAGCCAAGGTCGGGGGGGAAAACTGTTTTTT	TRBJ1-4	.	TRBV3-1/TRBV3-2	few
CASSYRDNSYEQYF	TGTGCCAGCAGTTACCGGGACAACTCCTACGAGCAGTACTTC	TRBJ2-7	.	TRBV6-2/TRBV6-3	.
CASSSLDRGRNIQYF	TGTGCCAGCAGCTCGTTGGACAGGGGCAGAAACATTCAGTACTTC	TRBJ2-4	TRBD1	TRBV5-5	.
CASSVWGGFAANEKLFF	TGTGCCAGCAGCGTTTGGGGGGGTTTTGCGGCTAATGAAAAACTGTTTTTT	TRBJ1-4	.	TRBV9	.
CASTLILGNEQFF	TGTGCCAGCACATTAATCCTCGGGAATGAGCAGTTCTTC	TRBJ2-1	.	TRBV12-3/TRBV12-4	.
CASRIDGAHGYTF	TGTGCCAGCAGAATAGACGGCGCCCATGGCTACACCTTC	TRBJ1-2	.	TRBV6-5	.
CASSISTGPNQPQHF	TGTGCCAGCAGCATATCAACAGGGCCCAATCAGCCCCAGCATTTT	TRBJ1-5	.	TRBV11-2	once
CATFSGSSTDTQYF	TGTGCCACATTTAGCGGGTCCAGCACAGATACGCAGTATTTT	TRBJ2-3	TRBD2	TRBV19	.
CASSDRRGGLETQYF	TGTGCCAGCAGTGACCGGCGGGGGGGGTTGGAGACCCAGTACTTC	TRBJ2-5	TRBD2	TRBV2	.
CASSSDRGNEKLFF	TGTGCCAGCAGCAGCGACAGGGGGAATGAAAAACTGTTTTTT	TRBJ1-4	TRBD1	TRBV7-9	.